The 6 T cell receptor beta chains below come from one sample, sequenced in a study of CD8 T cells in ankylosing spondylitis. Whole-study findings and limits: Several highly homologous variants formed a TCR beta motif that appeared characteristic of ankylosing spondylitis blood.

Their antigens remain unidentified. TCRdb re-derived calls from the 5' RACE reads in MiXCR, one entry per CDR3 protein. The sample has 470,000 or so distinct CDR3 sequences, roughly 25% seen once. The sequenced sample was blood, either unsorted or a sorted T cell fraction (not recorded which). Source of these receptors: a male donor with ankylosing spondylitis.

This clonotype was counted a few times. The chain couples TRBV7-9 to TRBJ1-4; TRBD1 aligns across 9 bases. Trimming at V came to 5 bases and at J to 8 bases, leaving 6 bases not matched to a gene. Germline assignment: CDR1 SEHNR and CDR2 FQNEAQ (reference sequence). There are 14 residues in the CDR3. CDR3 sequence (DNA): TGTGCCAGCAGCCACGGGACAGGGACCGAAAAACTGTTTTTT. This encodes CASSHGTGTEKLFF.

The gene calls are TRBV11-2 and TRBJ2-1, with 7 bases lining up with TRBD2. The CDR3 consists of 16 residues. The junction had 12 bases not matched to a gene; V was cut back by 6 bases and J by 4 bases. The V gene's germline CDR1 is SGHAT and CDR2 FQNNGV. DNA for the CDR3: TGTGCCAGCAGTCCGCTTTCCGGGAGGCTTTACAATGAGCAGTTCTTC. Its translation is CASSPLSGRLYNEQFF.

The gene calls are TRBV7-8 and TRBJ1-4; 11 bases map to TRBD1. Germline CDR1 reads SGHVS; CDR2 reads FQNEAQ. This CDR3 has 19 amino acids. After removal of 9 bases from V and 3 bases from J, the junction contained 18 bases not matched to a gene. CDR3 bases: TGTGCCAGTTACCCCTTTTCAGGACAGGGGGCGCTTGCTAATGAAAAACTGTTTTTT. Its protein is CASYPFSGQGALANEKLFF.

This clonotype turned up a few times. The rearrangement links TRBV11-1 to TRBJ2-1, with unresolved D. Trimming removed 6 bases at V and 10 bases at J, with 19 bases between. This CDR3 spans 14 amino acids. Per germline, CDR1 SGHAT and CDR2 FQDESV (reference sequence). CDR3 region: CASSYYSGMEEQFF. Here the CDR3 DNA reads TGTGCCAGCAGTTACTACAGTGGGATGGAAGAGCAGTTCTTC. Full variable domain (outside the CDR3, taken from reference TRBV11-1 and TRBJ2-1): EAEVAQSPRYKITEKSQAVAFWCDPISGHATLYWYRQILGQGPELLVQFQDESVVDDSQLPKDRFSAERLKGVDSTLKIQPAELGDSAMYLCASSYYSGMEEQFFGPGTRLTVL.

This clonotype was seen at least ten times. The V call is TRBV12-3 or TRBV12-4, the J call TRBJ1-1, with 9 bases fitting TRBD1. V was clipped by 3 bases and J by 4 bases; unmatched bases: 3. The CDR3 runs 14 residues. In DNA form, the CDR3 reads TGTGCCAGCAGTTTGACAGGGGGGGGCACTGAAGCTTTCTTT. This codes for CASSLTGGGTEAFF.

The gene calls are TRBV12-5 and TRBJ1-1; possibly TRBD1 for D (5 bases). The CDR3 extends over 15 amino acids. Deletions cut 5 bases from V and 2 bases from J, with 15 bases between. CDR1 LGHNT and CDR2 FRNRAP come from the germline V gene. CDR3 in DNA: TGTGCTAGTGGTAACCCCGTGACAGATAACACTGAAGCTTTCTTT. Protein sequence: CASGNPVTDNTEAFF.